The clone carrying this T cell receptor (beta chain) occurred once. Primers: 60 Vbeta forward and 13 Jbeta reverse. Only in-frame clones appear in the TCRdb table, and some are missing; sequencing was by immunoSEQ multiplex PCR. The data show around 160,000 clones, about three quarters seen once. The data originate from a study of cytomegalovirus exposure and HLA in healthy donors. This sequence originates from a man aged 50 to 59 in good health and CMV-seropositive. Sequencing input: PBMCs.

The CDR3 DNA is TGTGCCAGTAGTCCCGCGGTTAGCAATCAGCCCCAGCATTTT. It specifies CASSPAVSNQPQHF. The V gene is TRBV19, the J gene TRBJ1-5; D gene uncertain. Trimming cost V 5 bases and J 0 bases, with 8 bases left between them. Germline CDR1 reads LNHDA; CDR2 reads SQIVND (reference sequence). The CDR3 has 14 amino acids.